These T cell receptor beta chains were read from a single sample in a study of T-cell memory formation after mild COVID-19. TCRdb processed the 5' RACE reads anew with MiXCR; each CDR3 protein has one entry. The data hold hundreds of thousands of distinct CDR3 sequences, with approximately 15% observed a single time. The material sequenced was PBMCs or a T cell subset sorted from them (not recorded which). The source is a man younger than 35 who had mild COVID-19 (a few samples of this study predate the infection). Cell type and time point are not known. CDR3s include the opening cysteine and the closing phenylalanine or tryptophan. Fields, in order: J gene, CDR3 length, V gene, clone size, D gene, CDR3 protein, CDR3 DNA. The D gene is left open where the match is weak. Clone size, where shown, is once, few, many, or a class for clones that have expanded.

>TRBJ2-1|13|TRBV29-1|many|.
CSSWGAGGNEQFF
TGCAGCTCTTGGGGGGCAGGTGGGAATGAGCAGTTCTTC
>TRBJ2-7|14|TRBV29-1|.|TRBD1
CSVERPDRGVEQYF
TGCAGCGTTGAAAGGCCGGACAGGGGCGTCGAGCAGTACTTC
>TRBJ1-5|12|TRBV3-1|many|.
CASSQGGEPQHF
TGTGCCAGCAGCCAAGGGGGGGAGCCCCAGCATTTT
>TRBJ2-1|14|TRBV20-1|.|TRBD1
CSAPSRTGNNEQFF
TGCAGTGCGCCGTCCCGGACAGGGAACAATGAGCAGTTCTTC
>TRBJ2-3|15|TRBV20-1|.|TRBD2
CSARDLAGIADTQYF
TGCAGTGCTAGAGATCTAGCGGGGATCGCAGATACGCAGTATTTT
>TRBJ2-5|14|TRBV4-3|few|.
CASSQGPLGETQYF
TGCGCCAGCAGCCAAGGGCCATTGGGGGAGACCCAGTACTTC
>TRBJ2-5|15|TRBV20-1|few|.
CSAREVGGLGETQYF
TGCAGTGCTAGAGAGGTGGGGGGCTTAGGAGAGACCCAGTACTTC
>TRBJ1-4|16|TRBV6-5|few|.
CASSYSIRSLNEKLFF
TGTGCCAGCAGTTACTCGATTCGCAGTTTGAATGAAAAACTGTTTTTT
>TRBJ1-1|15|TRBV7-9|few|TRBD1
CASSPQTGGFTEAFF
TGTGCCAGCAGCCCTCAGACAGGGGGTTTCACTGAAGCTTTCTTT
>TRBJ1-2|13|TRBV10-3|once|TRBD1
CAIRDSINYGYTF
TGTGCCATTCGGGACAGCATTAACTATGGCTACACCTTC
>TRBJ2-3|17|TRBV7-2|.|TRBD2
CASSPTPTSGGTDTQYF
TGTGCCAGCAGCCCTACCCCGACTAGCGGGGGCACAGATACGCAGTATTTT
>TRBJ1-2|12|TRBV12-3/TRBV12-4|many|.
CASSRLGEGYTF
TGTGCCAGCAGTCGCTTGGGGGAGGGCTACACCTTC
>TRBJ1-5|14|TRBV10-3|few|TRBD1
CAIRKTGGNQPQHF
TGTGCCATCAGGAAGACAGGGGGTAATCAGCCCCAGCATTTT
>TRBJ2-2|18|TRBV7-8|few|TRBD1
CASSFGRIYRGDTGELFF
TGTGCCAGCAGCTTTGGACGCATTTACAGGGGGGACACCGGGGAGCTGTTTTTT
>TRBJ2-5|15|TRBV4-1|.|.
CASSQAKGPWETQYF
TGCGCCAGCAGCCAAGCTAAAGGGCCCTGGGAGACCCAGTACTTC
>TRBJ1-6|14|TRBV7-3|.|TRBD1
CASSGQGWGSPLHF
TGTGCCAGCAGCGGACAGGGCTGGGGTTCACCCCTCCACTTT
>TRBJ2-2|16|TRBV5-1|few|TRBD2
CASSSTSGGLTGELFF
TGCGCCAGCAGCTCTACTAGCGGGGGCCTCACCGGGGAGCTGTTTTTT
>TRBJ2-7|16|TRBV7-6|many|.
CASSPNAGGPAYEQYF
TGTGCCAGCAGCCCAAACGCCGGGGGACCGGCCTACGAGCAGTACTTC
>TRBJ1-1|12|TRBV5-1|.|TRBD1
CASRGDRAEAFF
TGCGCCAGCAGAGGAGACAGGGCTGAAGCTTTCTTT
>TRBJ2-4|15|TRBV11-3|few|.
CASSSSGGGKNIQYF
TGTGCCAGCAGCTCGTCAGGGGGAGGCAAAAACATTCAGTACTTC
>TRBJ2-1|16|TRBV7-9|.|.
CASSPRRGGLDDEQFF
TGTGCCAGCAGCCCCCGGAGGGGGGGTCTCGACGATGAGCAGTTCTTC
>TRBJ1-3|17|TRBV12-3/TRBV12-4|.|.
CASSLVGLGDSGNTIYF
TGTGCCAGCAGTTTAGTTGGTCTGGGGGACTCTGGAAACACCATATATTTT
>TRBJ2-1|12|TRBV29-1|.|.
CSVGRDYNEQFF
TGCAGCGTTGGGAGAGACTACAATGAGCAGTTCTTC
>TRBJ1-1|12|TRBV6-6|.|.
CASSYLSFEAFF
TGTGCCAGCAGTTACCTATCCTTTGAAGCTTTCTTT
>TRBJ1-6|18|TRBV7-2|.|TRBD1
CASSLVGRGTGRRSPLHF
TGTGCCAGCAGCTTAGTCGGCCGAGGGACAGGGCGTCGTTCACCCCTCCACTTT
>TRBJ2-5|17|TRBV16|.|TRBD1
CASGTGQRGPSQETQYF
TGTGCCAGCGGTACGGGACAGAGAGGACCTTCACAAGAGACCCAGTACTTC
>TRBJ2-7|18|TRBV5-1|.|TRBD2
CASALRGGSGAGTYEQYF
TGCGCCAGCGCGCTTCGTGGGGGTAGCGGGGCTGGGACCTACGAGCAGTACTTC
>TRBJ2-2|15|TRBV2|.|.
CASSELAVNTGELFF
TGTGCCAGCAGTGAATTAGCGGTGAACACCGGGGAGCTGTTTTTT
>TRBJ2-3|15|TRBV5-6|few|.
CASSLVRGIRDTQYF
TGTGCCAGCAGCTTGGTCCGGGGGATTCGGGATACGCAGTATTTT
>TRBJ2-7|17|TRBV5-1|few|.
CASSLGHGHQVPYEQYF
TGCGCCAGCAGCTTGGGCCATGGACATCAGGTTCCCTACGAGCAGTACTTC
>TRBJ2-2|16|TRBV7-9|.|TRBD2
CASSQTGLAGTGELFF
TGTGCCAGCAGCCAGACGGGGCTAGCGGGCACCGGGGAGCTGTTTTTT
>TRBJ2-4|16|TRBV4-3|few|TRBD1
CASSQTGQGRRNIQYF
TGCGCCAGCAGCCAAACCGGACAGGGGCGAAGGAACATTCAGTACTTC
>TRBJ2-7|13|TRBV5-1|.|TRBD2
CASRPSGSYEQYF
TGCGCCAGCAGACCTAGCGGAAGCTACGAGCAGTACTTC
>TRBJ2-3|12|TRBV20-1|.|.
CSSDGPGDTQYF
TGCAGCTCTGACGGGCCGGGAGATACGCAGTATTTT
>TRBJ2-2|14|TRBV7-3|few|.
CASSFGANTGELFF
TGTGCCAGCAGCTTCGGAGCGAACACCGGGGAGCTGTTTTTT
>TRBJ2-1|12|TRBV19|few|.
CASMGGVDEQFF
TGTGCCAGTATGGGGGGTGTAGATGAGCAGTTCTTC
>TRBJ1-6|13|TRBV4-3|few|.
CASSQEPGTPLHF
TGCGCCAGCAGCCAAGAGCCGGGGACACCCCTCCACTTT
>TRBJ2-5|17|TRBV21-1|few|.
CASSKRSGYDSGETQYF
TGTGCCAGCAGCAAAAGGAGTGGCTACGATTCGGGAGAGACCCAGTACTTC
>TRBJ1-2|14|TRBV6-5|.|.
CASSPLPLVSGYTF
TGTGCCAGCAGCCCCCTCCCATTGGTCTCGGGCTACACCTTC
>TRBJ2-7|15|TRBV5-1|.|.
CASSLVVGAPDEQYF
TGCGCCAGCAGCTTGGTAGTCGGGGCTCCCGACGAGCAGTACTTC
>TRBJ2-3|15|TRBV20-1|few|.
CSARDLVKVSDTQYF
TGCAGTGCTAGAGATTTGGTGAAGGTCTCAGATACGCAGTATTTT
>TRBJ1-1|14|TRBV7-2|few|.
CASSFLVVNTEAFF
TGTGCCAGCAGCTTCCTAGTAGTGAACACTGAAGCTTTCTTT
>TRBJ2-5|14|TRBV7-6|few|TRBD1
CASSIGTGEETQYF
TGTGCCAGCAGCATAGGGACAGGAGAAGAGACCCAGTACTTC
>TRBJ2-1|12|TRBV12-3/TRBV12-4|few|.
CASSYQIDEQFF
TGTGCCAGCAGTTACCAGATTGATGAGCAGTTCTTC
>TRBJ2-3|13|TRBV9|few|.
CASSSGGVQFPYF
TGTGCCAGCAGCTCAGGTGGGGTACAATTTCCGTATTTT
>TRBJ1-3|15|TRBV6-6|few|.
CASSYSTGSGNTIYF
TGTGCCAGCAGTTACTCGACAGGCTCTGGAAACACCATATATTTT
>TRBJ2-4|15|TRBV24-1|.|.
CATSETTGAKNIQYF
TGTGCCACCAGTGAGACTACAGGGGCCAAAAACATTCAGTACTTC
>TRBJ1-1|13|TRBV7-2|few|.
CASSPQGGSEAFF
TGTGCCAGCAGCCCCCAAGGTGGATCTGAAGCTTTCTTT
>TRBJ1-1|14|TRBV6-5|.|.
CASSSGGRGTEAFF
TGTGCCAGCAGTTCCGGGGGGAGGGGAACTGAAGCTTTCTTT
>TRBJ2-7|14|TRBV4-1|few|TRBD1
CASSQGAFRDRVYF
TGCGCCAGCAGCCAAGGGGCTTTCCGGGACAGGGTGTACTTC
>TRBJ1-5|16|TRBV24-1|few|TRBD1
CATSDSRTGANQPQHF
TGTGCCACCAGTGATTCTAGGACAGGCGCTAATCAGCCCCAGCATTTT
>TRBJ2-4|13|TRBV25-1|few|.
CASSDWHGLVQYF
TGTGCCAGCAGTGACTGGCACGGCCTGGTTCAGTACTTC
>TRBJ2-6|15|TRBV20-1|once|.
CSASQQGSGANVLTF
TGCAGTGCTAGCCAACAGGGCTCAGGGGCCAACGTCCTGACTTTC
>TRBJ1-1|14|TRBV29-1|.|.
CSVEDRVGWAEAFF
TGCAGCGTTGAAGATCGCGTAGGTTGGGCTGAAGCTTTCTTT